This T cell receptor beta chain appears in the sequencing data of a study of Graves' ophthalmopathy and Graves' hyperthyroidism. Investigators amplified TCR beta CDR3 regions from RNA transcripts. RT-PCR was first run with HTBI primers, then multiplex PCR in a second round. MiXCR, applied by TCRdb to the multiplex PCR reads, yields one record per CDR3 protein. The data show fewer than 600,000 distinct CDR3 sequences, roughly an eighth seen once. Study conclusions and caveats: Among expanded thyroid clonotypes above 0.001 frequency, most also occurred in blood.

The V and J ends lost 2 bases and 0 bases respectively, with 7 bases between them. This CDR3 comprises 14 residues. Germline V CDR1 and CDR2: MNHEY, SMNVEV (reference sequence). Each donor who had ophthalmopathy showed moderate-to-severe activity, a CAS of ≥3, a NOSPECS of ≥4, and a duration under 3 months. This clonotype was picked up many times. Its target is unknown. The sequencing input was blood. The sequence was collected from a woman in her twenties or thirties with Graves' ophthalmopathy. V and J are TRBV27 and TRBJ1-2; D remains unclear. The CDR3 nucleotides read TGTGCCAGCAGTTTACATCCCCCTAACTATGGCTACACCTTC. Its protein product is CASSLHPPNYGYTF.